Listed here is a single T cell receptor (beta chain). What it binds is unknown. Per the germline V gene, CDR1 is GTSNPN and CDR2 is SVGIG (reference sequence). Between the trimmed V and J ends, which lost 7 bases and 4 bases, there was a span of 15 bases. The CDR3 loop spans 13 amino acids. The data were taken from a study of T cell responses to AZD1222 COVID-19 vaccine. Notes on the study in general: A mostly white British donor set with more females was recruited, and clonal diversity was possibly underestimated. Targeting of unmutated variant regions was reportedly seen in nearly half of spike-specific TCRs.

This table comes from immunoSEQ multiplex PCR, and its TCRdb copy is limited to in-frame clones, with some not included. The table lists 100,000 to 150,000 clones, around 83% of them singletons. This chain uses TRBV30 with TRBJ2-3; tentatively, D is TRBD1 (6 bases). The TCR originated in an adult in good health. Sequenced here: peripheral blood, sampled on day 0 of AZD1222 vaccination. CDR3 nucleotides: TGTGCCTCCACAGGGCTTTACTCAGATACGCAGTATTTT. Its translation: CASTGLYSDTQYF.